Below are 13 T cell receptor beta chains sequenced from a single sample in a study of CD8 T cells in Susac syndrome. RNA, at about 0.45 to 1 ug, was reverse transcribed with random hexamers. One entry per CDR3 protein results from TCRdb running MiXCR on the immunoSEQ multiplex PCR reads. The sample holds over 65,000 distinct CDR3 sequences, 85% to 95% seen once. The source material was CD4+ T cells from PBMCs. All receptors derive from a human donor with Susac syndrome.

This rearrangement joins TRBV5-1 to TRBJ1-1; weak D call: TRBD1 (6 bases). Trimming took off 7 bases at V and 2 bases at J, with 15 bases between the two ends. Germline CDR1 is SGHRS and CDR2 is YFSETQ. CDR3 length: 14 amino acids. CDR3 coding DNA: TGCGCCAGCCAAGGACAGTTGGTTAACACTGAAGCTTTCTTT. Protein product: CASQGQLVNTEAFF.

Only a few counts were recorded for this clonotype. J is TRBJ2-5 and V is TRBV6-6; no clear D gene. The V and J ends lost 0 bases and 5 bases respectively, with 1 base between them. The CDR3 consists of 11 residues. Germline CDR1 reads MNHNY; CDR2 reads SVGAGI (reference sequence). As DNA, the CDR3 is TGTGCCAGCAGTTACTCGGAGACCCAGTACTTC. It translates to CASSYSETQYF.

CDR3 sequence reads: CASSFPGQGVNNEQFF. In DNA, the CDR3 is TGTGCCAGCAGCTTCCCAGGACAGGGTGTAAACAATGAGCAGTTCTTC. The rearrangement uses TRBV5-4 and TRBJ2-1; TRBD1 matches 8 bases. V shed 2 bases, J shed 5 bases, and the junction held 9 bases outside the gene matches. The CDR3 runs 16 residues. The germline V gene has CDR1 SGHNT and CDR2 YYREEE (reference sequence).

The CDR3 DNA is TGTGCCAGCAGTCCCACAGGGGGCGGCTATGGCTACACCTTC. It specifies CASSPTGGGYGYTF. V usage is TRBV27 and J usage is TRBJ1-2, with 9 bases matching TRBD1. CDR1 is MNHEY and CDR2 is SMNVEV in the germline V gene (reference sequence). The CDR3 length is 14 residues. The junction had 5 bases not matched to a gene; V was cut back by 5 bases and J by 4 bases.

The chain employs TRBV18 and TRBJ2-1; 9 bases agree with TRBD1. CDR3 length: 13 amino acids. Germline V gene data show CDR1 as KGHSH and CDR2 as LQKENI. Losses at the gene ends were 3 bases for V and 9 bases for J; bases not matched to a gene: 3. CDR3 amino acids: CASSPGQGVEQFF. The CDR3 DNA reads as TGTGCCAGCTCACCGGGACAGGGAGTTGAGCAGTTCTTC.

This chain uses TRBV6-1 with TRBJ1-2, with 8 nucleotides matching TRBD1. CDR3 length equals 12 residues. After removal of 6 bases from V and 5 bases from J, the junction contained 2 bases not matched to a gene. The V gene's germline CDR1 is MNHNS and CDR2 SASEGT. The CDR3 sequence: CASRWTGYGYTF. The CDR3 DNA reads TGTGCCAGCAGATGGACAGGGTATGGCTACACCTTC.

The chain uses TRBV12-3 or TRBV12-4 and TRBJ1-1; D is ambiguous. V was shortened by 6 bases and J by 5 bases, with 16 bases between the two germline ends. This CDR3 has 14 residues. CDR3 loop: CASRSEGRWTEAFF. The CDR3 DNA sequence: TGTGCCAGCAGATCTGAGGGTCGGTGGACTGAAGCTTTCTTT.

Only one count was recorded for this clonotype. This chain connects TRBV5-1 to TRBJ2-7, with 10 bases aligning to TRBD2. V shed 2 bases, J shed 3 bases, and the junction held 11 bases outside the gene matches. CDR3 size: 17 residues. Per the germline V gene, CDR1 is SGHRS and CDR2 is YFSETQ. The CDR3 loop is CASSLEPSGGFGYEQYF. CDR3 coding DNA: TGCGCCAGCAGCTTAGAACCTAGCGGGGGATTCGGCTACGAGCAGTACTTC. The entire variable domain, with the rest obtained from reference TRBV5-1 and TRBJ2-7, is as follows: KAGVTQTPRYLIKTRGQQVTLSCSPISGHRSVSWYQQTPGQGLQFLFEYFSETQRNKGNFPGRFSGRQFSNSRSEMNVSTLELGDSALYLCASSLEPSGGFGYEQYFGPGTRLTVT.

The chain is built from TRBV3-1 and TRBJ2-3; D is undetermined. Trimming removed 5 bases from V and 2 bases from J, with 14 bases in between. The V gene's germline CDR1 is LGHDT and CDR2 YNNKEL (reference sequence). The CDR3 has 15 residues. The CDR3 DNA is TGTGCCAGCAGCTCGGACGGGTATTACACAGATACGCAGTATTTT. It translates to CASSSDGYYTDTQYF.

The CDR3, as DNA: TGTGCCAGCAGTTTATTCAGACGGGATGGTGGAGATACGCAGTATTTT. Translating it yields CASSLFRRDGGDTQYF. This chain links TRBV27 with TRBJ2-3; D possibly corresponds to TRBD2 (5 bases). The V and J ends lost 1 base and 5 bases respectively, with 16 bases between them. CDR3 length: 16 residues. Germline assignment: CDR1 MNHEY and CDR2 SMNVEV (reference sequence).

The V gene is TRBV6-1, the J gene TRBJ1-2; TRBD1 matches 7 bases. This CDR3 contains 14 residues. Germline CDR1 reads MNHNS; CDR2 reads SASEGT. V shed 5 bases, J shed 3 bases, and the junction held 6 bases outside the gene matches. The CDR3 coding sequence is TGTGCCAGCAGTCGGGACAGCCAAGACTATGGCTACACCTTC. It translates to CASSRDSQDYGYTF.

V and J are TRBV27 and TRBJ2-3; 8 nucleotides line up with TRBD2. After removal of 5 bases from V and 7 bases from J, the junction contained 8 bases not matched to a gene. The germline gives CDR1 MNHEY, CDR2 SMNVEV (reference sequence). The CDR3 is 14 amino acids. The CDR3 here is CASSLPGGGNTQYF. The CDR3, as DNA: TGTGCCAGCAGTCTTCCGGGCGGGGGGAATACGCAGTATTTT.

The V gene is TRBV6-2 or TRBV6-3, the J gene TRBJ2-2, with D hard to call. V lost 6 bases, J lost 3 bases, and 5 bases lay in between. This CDR3 comprises 12 residues. The germline V gene encodes CDR1 MNHEY and CDR2 SVGEGT. The DNA of the CDR3 is TGTGCCAGCAGGGTTTACACCGGGGAGCTGTTTTTT. The encoded protein is CASRVYTGELFF.